This is a list of T cell receptor beta chains from one sample in a study of spatial heterogeneity in lung cancer. TCRdb used MiXCR to reprocess the 5' RACE reads, holding one entry per CDR3 protein. Counted here are 700 to 900 distinct CDR3 sequences, under 14% occurring once; the ten biggest clones make up about 39%. The sequencing here drew on normal lung tissue next to the tumor, taken at surgery. All receptors come from a male donor with early-stage non-small cell lung cancer. The CDR3 runs from the conserved cysteine through the conserved F or W. D genes are given only for firm matches. Some rows have no size entry. The others give once, few or many, or a class for an expanded clone.

TRBV7-2	TRBJ2-1	medium-sized	.	14	TGTGCCAGCACCCCCGTAGGGACTTACAATGAGCAGTTCTTC	CASTPVGTYNEQFF
TRBV20-1	TRBJ2-3	many	.	15	TGCAGTGCTAGGCTGGCGGAGGAGGGAGCAGATACGCAGTATTTT	CSARLAEEGADTQYF
TRBV20-1	TRBJ2-7	medium-sized	TRBD2	16	TGCAGTGCTAGAGATCTGGCTAGCGGGAGAGCCTACGAGCAGTACTTC	CSARDLASGRAYEQYF
TRBV6-2/TRBV6-3	TRBJ2-4	few	.	14	TGTGCCAGCAGTCGAGTGTCGGCCAAAAACATTCAGTACTTC	CASSRVSAKNIQYF
TRBV12-3/TRBV12-4	TRBJ2-7	.	.	16	TGTGCCAGCAGTTTACCCCTGGGCGACCCGAACTACGAGCAGTACTTC	CASSLPLGDPNYEQYF
TRBV9	TRBJ2-1	large	TRBD2	14	TGTGCCAGCAGCGCCGGGACTAGCGAGAATGAGCAGTTCTTC	CASSAGTSENEQFF
TRBV5-4	TRBJ2-7	medium-sized	TRBD1	15	TGTGCCAGCAGCACCGGGACAGGGAGCTCCTACGAGCAGTACTTC	CASSTGTGSSYEQYF
TRBV18	TRBJ2-1	medium-sized	TRBD2	19	TGTGCCAGCTCACCACCGGGGAGCGGGAGGTCTAGCTCCTACAATGAGCAGTTCTTC	CASSPPGSGRSSSYNEQFF
TRBV24-1	TRBJ2-1	large	.	13	TGTGCCACCAGTGTGGGTGGGCGCAATGAGCAGTTCTTC	CATSVGGRNEQFF
TRBV12-3/TRBV12-4	TRBJ1-1	medium-sized	.	12	TGTGCCAGCAGTTTATTTGCGGCTGAAGCTTTCTTT	CASSLFAAEAFF
TRBV5-1	TRBJ2-6	large	TRBD2	18	TGCGCCAGCACCGACCCCGGGGGGTCTGTGGCTGGGGCCAACGTCCTGACTTTC	CASTDPGGSVAGANVLTF
TRBV9	TRBJ2-2	large	.	14	TGTGCCAGCAGCGTAGATCGGGGAGGCGGGGAGCTGTTTTTT	CASSVDRGGGELFF
TRBV6-2/TRBV6-3	TRBJ2-3	large	.	12	TGTGCCAGCAGTAAGGACACAGATACGCAGTATTTT	CASSKDTDTQYF
TRBV6-5	TRBJ1-2	large	TRBD1	15	TGTGCCAGCAGAGGGACAGGGGTTGAGGACTATGGCTACACCTTC	CASRGTGVEDYGYTF
TRBV28	TRBJ2-2	large	.	15	TGTGCCAGCAGTTTGGGGGAGCGGGACACCGGGGAGCTGTTTTTT	CASSLGERDTGELFF
TRBV4-1	TRBJ2-7	large	.	13	TGCGCCAGCAGCCAAGATCCGGGCCACGAGCAGTACTTC	CASSQDPGHEQYF
TRBV7-9	TRBJ2-3	large	.	16	TGTGCCAGCAGCTTAGGGTACGAGGTCAGGACAGATACGCAGTATTTT	CASSLGYEVRTDTQYF
TRBV7-2	TRBJ2-7	large	.	15	TGTGCCAGCAGCTTTTCTGGGTCCCTACCCTACGAGCAGTACTTC	CASSFSGSLPYEQYF
TRBV28	TRBJ2-7	large	.	13	TGTGCCAGCAGCCCGGGACAAACCTACGAGCAGTACTTC	CASSPGQTYEQYF
TRBV7-3	TRBJ2-1	.	.	13	TGTGCCAGCAGCTTATACTTAATAGGTGAGCAGTTCTTC	CASSLYLIGEQFF
TRBV29-1	TRBJ2-1	large	TRBD2	16	TGCAGCGTTTTTCCGTGGACTAGCGGGAGGAACAATGAGCAGTTCTTC	CSVFPWTSGRNNEQFF
TRBV2	TRBJ2-1	many	.	16	TGTGCCAGCATGGCGGGGCTTACCCGAGAGTACAATGAGCAGTTCTTC	CASMAGLTREYNEQFF
TRBV28	TRBJ2-7	.	.	14	TGTGCCAGCAGTTACCTTACGCGTCTTAACGAGCAGTACTTC	CASSYLTRLNEQYF
TRBV2	TRBJ2-7	.	.	13	TGTGCCAGAAGTTCGAGGAGCTCCTACGAGCAGTACTTC	CARSSRSSYEQYF
TRBV28	TRBJ2-2	few	TRBD1	16	TGTGCCAGCAGAGCCGGACAGGGGGCGAACACCGGGGAGCTGTTTTTT	CASRAGQGANTGELFF
TRBV5-1	TRBJ2-3	many	.	14	TGCGCCAGCGCCTTCCCAGGAACCACAGATACGCAGTATTTT	CASAFPGTTDTQYF
TRBV7-2	TRBJ2-6	large	TRBD1	18	TGTGCCAGCAGCCCCCAGGACAGGGGGCCCTCTGGGGCCAACGTCCTGACTTTC	CASSPQDRGPSGANVLTF
TRBV7-9	TRBJ2-3	large	.	12	TGTGCCAGCAGCCAGGACTTGGATACGCAGTATTTT	CASSQDLDTQYF
TRBV7-2	TRBJ2-1	medium-sized	.	14	TGTGCCAGCAGCTTAGTTCTAGTGGGGGATGAGCAGTTCTTC	CASSLVLVGDEQFF
TRBV12-2	TRBJ1-5	medium-sized	.	14	TGTGCAAGTCGCCCGACAGGGATGATACAGCCCCAGCATTTT	CASRPTGMIQPQHF
TRBV5-5	TRBJ1-1	many	.	15	TGTGCCAGCAGCTTGGGTTTGGCAGGGAACACTGAAGCTTTCTTT	CASSLGLAGNTEAFF
TRBV28	TRBJ2-7	few	.	15	TGTGCCAGCAGTTTAGCCCCGGGCCCCCTTGACGAGCAGTACTTC	CASSLAPGPLDEQYF
TRBV7-8	TRBJ2-3	few	.	16	TGTGCCAGCAGCTCCTCCAACAGGGAGAACACAGATACGCAGTATTTT	CASSSSNRENTDTQYF
TRBV18	TRBJ1-2	.	.	14	TGTGCCAGCTCACCAGTTGCTTCTAGTGAGGGCTACACCTTC	CASSPVASSEGYTF
TRBV6-6	TRBJ1-5	large	.	12	TGTGCCAGCAGGGAGTTGGGGCAGCCCCAGCATTTT	CASRELGQPQHF
TRBV12-3/TRBV12-4	TRBJ2-2	large	.	13	TGTGCCAGCAGTTTAAGGCAGACCGGGGAGCTGTTTTTT	CASSLRQTGELFF
TRBV10-3	TRBJ2-5	.	.	13	TGTGTCAGCAGTAGACAGGTAGAAGAGACCCAGTACTTC	CVSSRQVEETQYF
TRBV27	TRBJ1-1	few	.	13	TGTGCCAGCAGTTCAACGGCCGCAGGTGAAGCTTTCTTT	CASSSTAAGEAFF
TRBV7-2	TRBJ2-1	large	.	14	TGTGCCAGCAGCTTAGAGTTTAGTGGGAATGAGCAGTTCTTC	CASSLEFSGNEQFF
TRBV20-1	TRBJ2-5	large	TRBD2	15	TGCAGTGCTAGAGATCTGAGGCTAGCGGAAGAGACCCAGTACTTC	CSARDLRLAEETQYF
TRBV7-9	TRBJ1-3	large	.	15	TGTGCCAGCAGCGCCTCAGAGTTCTCTGGAAACACCATATATTTT	CASSASEFSGNTIYF
TRBV11-2	TRBJ2-2	large	TRBD2	18	TGTGCCAGCAGCTTAGGGCGACTAGCGGAACCGAACACCGGGGAGCTGTTTTTT	CASSLGRLAEPNTGELFF
TRBV4-3	TRBJ2-2	.	.	13	TGCGCCAGCAGCCAAGACGAGGTCGGGGAGCTGTTTTTT	CASSQDEVGELFF
TRBV12-3/TRBV12-4	TRBJ1-1	large	.	14	TGTGCCAGCATCCCGGGACCGATGAACACTGAAGCTTTCTTT	CASIPGPMNTEAFF
TRBV20-1	TRBJ1-2	many	TRBD1	15	TGCAGTGCTAGCCCCGGGACAGGGGAAAGAGATGGCTACACCTTC	CSASPGTGERDGYTF
TRBV27	TRBJ2-2	large	.	18	TGTGCCAGCAGTTTATCGATGGTGAAGGTCCTTCGCACCGGGGAGCTGTTTTTT	CASSLSMVKVLRTGELFF
TRBV28	TRBJ2-3	.	TRBD2	21	TGTGCCAGCCTGGGTTGGGTCCTCGGGACTAGCGTAAGTGGAAGCACAGATACGCAGTATTTT	CASLGWVLGTSVSGSTDTQYF
TRBV6-2/TRBV6-3	TRBJ2-3	large	TRBD2	18	TGTGCCAGCAGTTCTTTACTCGGACTAGCGGGGGATACAGATACGCAGTATTTT	CASSSLLGLAGDTDTQYF
TRBV7-2	TRBJ2-1	large	.	15	TGTGCCAGCAGCTTAGTAAGCGGCTCCTACAATGAGCAGTTCTTC	CASSLVSGSYNEQFF
TRBV28	TRBJ2-7	hyperexpanded	TRBD2	15	TGTGCCAGCAGCAGACTAGCGGGGAGCTCCTACGAGCAGTACTTC	CASSRLAGSSYEQYF
TRBV6-2/TRBV6-3	TRBJ2-3	large	TRBD2	22	TGTGCCAGCAGTTACTCGACAAGGGGCGGAGCCGGGACTAGCGGATCCACAGATACGCAGTATTTT	CASSYSTRGGAGTSGSTDTQYF
TRBV20-1	TRBJ2-3	.	TRBD1	15	TGCAGTGCTAGACTACAGGGGTGGTCCACAGATACGCAGTATTTT	CSARLQGWSTDTQYF
TRBV12-3/TRBV12-4	TRBJ1-3	.	.	12	TGTGCCGTCGCCGTGGGCGGAAACACCATATATTTT	CAVAVGGNTIYF
TRBV24-1	TRBJ2-2	medium-sized	TRBD1	13	TGTGCCACCCGGGACAGGGGGACCGGGGAGCTGTTTTTT	CATRDRGTGELFF
TRBV10-2	TRBJ2-5	medium-sized	.	14	TGCGCCAGCAGCGGGGCCGGGAGTCGAGAGACCCAGTACTTC	CASSGAGSRETQYF
TRBV10-3	TRBJ2-3	medium-sized	TRBD2	17	TGTGCCATCAGTGCGGTAGCGGGAGGTTTCGGGGGAGATACGCAGTATTTT	CAISAVAGGFGGDTQYF